Below are 5 T cell receptor beta chains sequenced from a single sample in a study of cytomegalovirus exposure and HLA in healthy donors. PCR involved 60 Vbeta and 13 Jbeta primers. The assay was immunoSEQ multiplex PCR, and TCRdb's table has in-frame clones only and misses some. The profile shows 150,000 or so clones, roughly 80% of them singletons. The material sequenced was PBMCs. All receptors derive from a man aged 50-59 years in good health and CMV-seropositive.

The chain has TRBV6-1 and TRBJ1-3, with D uncertain. The CDR3 loop spans 13 amino acids. V shed 6 bases and J shed 4 bases, with 10 bases lying between them. The germline V gene encodes CDR1 MNHNS and CDR2 SASEGT. CDR3 coding DNA: TGTGCCAGCAGCCCGACGGGAGGAAACACCATATATTTT. As protein: CASSPTGGNTIYF.

The gene calls are TRBV6-6 and TRBJ2-5, with D possibly matching TRBD2 (6 bases). This CDR3 has 15 residues. The V and J ends lost 5 bases and 7 bases respectively, with 20 bases between them. Germline lookup yields CDR1 MNHNY and CDR2 SVGAGI (reference sequence). The CDR3 is CASSTSRRGLGTQYF. In DNA form, the CDR3 reads TGTGCCAGCAGTACCTCCCGGAGGGGCCTGGGGACCCAGTACTTC.

The genes are TRBV7-2 and TRBJ2-3, with D maybe TRBD1 (6 bases). Germline V gene sequence: CDR1 SGHTA, CDR2 FQGNSA. The CDR3 runs 15 residues. V lost 5 bases to trimming and J lost 5 bases, with 17 bases between them. CDR3 region: CASSPRHRAGDTQYF. In DNA, the CDR3 is TGTGCCAGCAGCCCCAGGCACAGGGCGGGAGATACGCAGTATTTT.

This clone has a handful of counts. CDR3 protein: CASSYYGGTSTDTQYF. CDR3 in DNA: TGTGCCAGCAGCTACTACGGGGGGACTAGCACAGATACGCAGTATTTT. The chain combines TRBV7-2 with TRBJ2-3, with 7 bases that match TRBD2. Germline loops: CDR1 SGHTA, CDR2 FQGNSA. The CDR3 loop spans 16 amino acids. Germline trimming cut 4 bases from V and 0 bases from J; bases unmatched to any gene: 7.

The chain carries TRBV9 and TRBJ1-1; the match to TRBD1 covers 7 bases. V was pared by 0 bases and J by 3 bases, with 5 bases of the junction left unmatched. CDR3 size: 15 residues. Germline CDR1 SGDLS, CDR2 YYNGEE. The CDR3 nucleotides are TGTGCCAGCAGCGTAGCGGCGACAGGGTACACTGAAGCTTTCTTT. This sequence encodes CASSVAATGYTEAFF. The entire variable domain, with the rest obtained from reference TRBV9 and TRBJ1-1, is as follows: DSGVTQTPKHLITATGQRVTLRCSPRSGDLSVYWYQQSLDQGLQFLIQYYNGEERAKGNILERFSAQQFPDLHSELNLSSLELGDSALYFCASSVAATGYTEAFFGQGTRLTVV.